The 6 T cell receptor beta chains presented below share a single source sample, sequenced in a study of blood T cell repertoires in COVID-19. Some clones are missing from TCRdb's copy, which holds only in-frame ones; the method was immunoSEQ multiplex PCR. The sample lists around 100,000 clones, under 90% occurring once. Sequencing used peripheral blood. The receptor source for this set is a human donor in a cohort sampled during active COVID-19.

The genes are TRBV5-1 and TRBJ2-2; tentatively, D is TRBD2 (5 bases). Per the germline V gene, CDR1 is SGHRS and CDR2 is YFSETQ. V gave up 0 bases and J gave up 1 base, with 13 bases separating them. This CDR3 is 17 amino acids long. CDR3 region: CASSLGQVGENTGELFF. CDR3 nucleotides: TGCGCCAGCAGCTTGGGTCAGGTCGGGGAGAACACCGGGGAGCTGTTTTTT.

CDR3: CASSLRLAGGSSYNEQFF. The CDR3 DNA sequence: TGTGCCAGCAGCTTGAGGCTAGCGGGGGGAAGCTCCTACAATGAGCAGTTCTTC. The rearrangement uses TRBV7-9 and TRBJ2-1; 11 bases fit TRBD2. Losses at the gene ends were 3 bases for V and 0 bases for J; bases not matched to a gene: 7. The germline gives CDR1 SEHNR, CDR2 FQNEAQ (reference sequence). The CDR3 covers 18 residues.

The DNA for the CDR3 is TGTGCCAGCAGTTACGACAGGATAGGCACCATATATTTT. It translates to CASSYDRIGTIYF. This chain uses TRBV12-3 or TRBV12-4 with TRBJ1-3, with D tentatively TRBD1 (6 bases). The germline V and J ends were trimmed by 4 bases and 9 bases, with 13 bases remaining between them. This CDR3 is 13 amino acids long.

CDR3 in DNA: TGTGCCAGCAGCACTAGCGGGGGGCACACAGATACGCAGTATTTT. It specifies CASSTSGGHTDTQYF. The rearrangement joins TRBV7-2 to TRBJ2-3, with TRBD2 identical over 12 bases. There are 15 residues in the CDR3. Germline V gene data show CDR1 as SGHTA and CDR2 as FQGNSA. Trimming at V came to 5 bases and at J to 2 bases, leaving 2 bases not matched to a gene. Full variable domain (missing parts from reference TRBV7-2 and TRBJ2-3): GAGVSQSPSNKVTEKGKDVELRCDPISGHTALYWYRQSLGQGLEFLIYFQGNSAPDKSGLPSDRFSAERTGGSVSTLTIQRTQQEDSAVYLCASSTSGGHTDTQYFGPGTRLTVL.

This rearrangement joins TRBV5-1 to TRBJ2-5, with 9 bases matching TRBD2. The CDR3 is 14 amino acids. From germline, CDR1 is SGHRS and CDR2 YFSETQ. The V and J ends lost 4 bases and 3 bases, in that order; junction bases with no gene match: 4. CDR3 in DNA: TGCGCCAGCAGCCCGGGACTAGCAGAAGAGACCCAGTACTTC. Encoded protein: CASSPGLAEETQYF.

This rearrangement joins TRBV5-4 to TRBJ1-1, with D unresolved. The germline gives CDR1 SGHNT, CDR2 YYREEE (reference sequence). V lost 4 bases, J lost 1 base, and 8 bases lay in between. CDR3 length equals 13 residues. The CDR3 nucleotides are TGTGCCAGCAGCACACAGCAGAACACTGAAGCTTTCTTT. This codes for CASSTQQNTEAFF.